This record looks at one T cell receptor (beta chain) sequence and its context. This specimen belongs to a study of control samples from healthy donors and cancer patients. Repertoires were generated with immunoSEQ multiplex PCR, while TCRdb's copy carries only in-frame clones and drops some. The profile shows 90,000 or so clones, 85% to 90% of them singletons. This TCR was sampled from a woman between 45 and 60 years old with colorectal cancer. Sequenced: PBMCs.

Written as DNA, the CDR3 is TGCGCCAGCAGCCAAGACACTTACATGAACACTGAAGCTTTCTTT. Residues: CASSQDTYMNTEAFF. The gene calls are TRBV4-3 and TRBJ1-1, with D hard to call. Trimming stripped 0 bases from V and 0 bases from J, with 8 bases between. This CDR3 is built from 15 residues. Germline V CDR1 and CDR2: LGHNA, YSLEER.